This T cell receptor (beta chain) appears in the sequencing data of a study of cytomegalovirus exposure and HLA in healthy donors. General study findings and limits: When analyzed later, the rates of TCR association showed variation by HLA locus, with DRB1 the most and HLA-C the fewest. Over 15,000 TCR beta sequences were associated with HLA alleles at 0.05 false discovery rate in a later analysis. Most sequenced TCRs were rare (though some public TCRs occurred in many donors).

Despite likely unrecorded immune exposures, the donors were nominally healthy at the time of sampling. Germline V lookup: CDR1 MDHEN, CDR2 SYDVKM. Deletions cut 6 bases from V and 4 bases from J, with 16 bases between. The CDR3 consists of 15 residues. 13 Jbeta primers and 60 Vbeta primers were used for the PCR. Method: immunoSEQ multiplex PCR; TCRdb's copy keeps in-frame clones and lacks some. This sample carries about 110,000 clones, around 77% of them seen once, and the ten largest clones take around 4%. Comment on this clone: What it binds is unknown.

The source of this sequence is a male donor in good health and CMV-seronegative. The material sequenced was PBMCs. V and J are TRBV28 and TRBJ1-5, with D maybe TRBD1 (5 bases). The chain's CDR3 is CASRLGRLINQPQHF. The CDR3 DNA is TGTGCCAGCAGGTTGGGGCGCTTGATAAATCAGCCCCAGCATTTT. Complete variable domain (other parts from reference TRBV28 and TRBJ1-5): DVKVTQSSRYLVKRTGEKVFLECVQDMDHENMFWYRQDPGLGLRLIYFSYDVKMKEKGDIPEGYSVSREKKERFSLILESASTNQTSMYLCASRLGRLINQPQHFGDGTRLSIL.